These 18 T cell receptor beta chains were all obtained from the same sample, sequenced in a study of shared clonotypes between healthy human individuals. Clones were read by immunoSEQ multiplex PCR, and TCRdb kept only the in-frame ones, dropping some. The table records some 1.5 million clones, 95% to 99% of them present only once. The sequencing input was naive CD4+ T cells sorted from blood. Stated subset: CD45RA+ positively selected. Every receptor here comes from a man aged 25-45 years in good health.

This clone was detected once. This chain connects TRBV5-1 to TRBJ2-1; D is unresolved. V was clipped by 0 bases and J by 10 bases, with 14 bases between them. Looked up from germline, CDR1 is SGHRS and CDR2 is YFSETQ. This CDR3 region has 14 residues. The CDR3 loop reads CASSLETPGLEQFF. The DNA of the CDR3 is TGCGCCAGCAGCTTGGAAACACCTGGTCTGGAGCAGTTCTTC.

The chain uses TRBV15 and TRBJ1-1; the D is unclear. Germline CDR1 reads LNHNV; CDR2 reads YYDKDF (reference sequence). The CDR3 totals 14 residues. The V end lost 3 bases, the J end lost 1 base, and 9 bases lay between the germline ends. The CDR3 region is CATSRDRANTEAFF. DNA of the CDR3: TGTGCCACCAGCAGGGACCGAGCGAACACTGAAGCTTTCTTT. Combining the CDR3 with reference TRBV15 and TRBJ1-1 gives the whole variable domain DAMVIQNPRYQVTQFGKPVTLSCSQTLNHNVMYWYQQKSSQAPKLLFHYYDKDFNNEADTPDNFQSRRPNTSFCFLDIRSPGLGDTAMYLCATSRDRANTEAFFGQGTRLTVV.

The chain is built from TRBV30 and TRBJ2-5, with TRBD2 matching over 9 bases. There are 11 residues in the CDR3. Germline CDR1 GTSNPN, CDR2 SVGIG (reference sequence). The CDR3 bases are TGTGCGCGGGGGGGTTCGGAGACCCAGTACTTC. It is translated as CARGGSETQYF.

The chain joins TRBV18 to TRBJ1-3, with D perhaps TRBD1 (5 bases). From germline, CDR1 is KGHSH and CDR2 LQKENI. The V and J ends lost 2 bases and 0 bases respectively, with 11 bases between them. The CDR3 is 16 residues long. In nucleotides, the CDR3 is TGTGCCAGCTCACCATTGAACAGGAACTCTGGAAACACCATATATTTT. This gives the protein CASSPLNRNSGNTIYF.

The chain links TRBV5-4 to TRBJ2-1; no reliable D call. The CDR3 is made up of 13 amino acids. The germline CDR1 and CDR2 sequences are SGHNT and YYREEE (reference sequence). V dropped 0 bases and J dropped 8 bases, with 9 bases sitting between them. CDR3 sequence (DNA): TGTGCCAGCAGCTTGGACCCTCCGTATGAGCAGTTCTTC. Protein sequence: CASSLDPPYEQFF. Based on the CDR3 plus reference TRBV5-4 and TRBJ2-1, the full variable domain is ETGVTQSPTHLIKTRGQQVTLRCSSQSGHNTVSWYQQALGQGPQFIFQYYREEENGRGNFPPRFSGLQFPNYSSELNVNALELDDSALYLCASSLDPPYEQFFGPGTRLTVL.

A note on this clone: One end of the junction fails to match germline, which may point to a read error. The DNA for the CDR3 is TGTGCCAGCAGCCAGGACAGGGGGCGAGATGGGGGTTTT. This sequence encodes CASSQDRGRDGGF. This rearrangement joins TRBV5-4 to TRBJ2-3; TRBD1 aligns across 11 bases. This CDR3 has 13 amino acids. Germline V gives CDR1 SGHNT, CDR2 YYREEE (reference sequence).

This chain uses TRBV18 with TRBJ2-7, with TRBD1 matching over 7 bases. The CDR3 extends over 13 amino acids. Germline CDR1 KGHSH, CDR2 LQKENI. V gave up 3 bases and J gave up 7 bases; unmatched junction bases: 6. The CDR3 protein is CASSPYRGEEQYF. The CDR3 coding sequence is TGTGCCAGCTCACCGTACAGGGGTGAGGAGCAGTACTTC.

This clone was found once. Other DNA sequences within the sample encode an identical CDR3. V and J are TRBV25-1 and TRBJ1-1; D not resolved. Per the germline V gene, CDR1 is MGHDK and CDR2 is SYGVNS. This CDR3 is 13 amino acids long. Trimming took 2 bases from V and 1 from J, leaving 5 bases between them. The CDR3: CASSELRNTEAFF. The CDR3, as DNA: TGTGCCAGCAGTGAACTGAGGAACACTGAAGCTTTCTTT. Full variable domain (rest looked up from reference TRBV25-1 and TRBJ1-1): EADIYQTPRYLVIGTGKKITLECSQTMGHDKMYWYQQDPGMELHLIHYSYGVNSTEKGDLSSESTVSRIRTEHFPLTLESARPSHTSQYLCASSELRNTEAFFGQGTRLTVV.

V and J are TRBV2 and TRBJ2-7; possible D gene TRBD1, 5 bases. Trimming cost V 0 bases and J 5 bases, with 11 bases left between them. The CDR3 has 14 amino acids. Germline values: CDR1 SNHLY, CDR2 FYNNEI. CDR3 in amino acids: CASSEALRGHEQYF. The CDR3 nucleotides are TGTGCCAGCAGTGAAGCGCTTAGGGGCCACGAGCAGTACTTC.

The V call is TRBV5-6, the J call TRBJ2-3, with D perhaps TRBD2 (6 bases). Germline V gene data show CDR1 as SGHDT and CDR2 as YYEEEE. Trimming took off 1 base at V and 2 bases at J, with 14 bases between the two ends. The CDR3 consists of 16 residues. The chain's CDR3 is CASSLRELLVTDTQYF. The CDR3 bases are TGTGCCAGCAGCTTGCGGGAGTTATTGGTCACAGATACGCAGTATTTT.

Remarks on this clone: Additional DNA sequences in this sample encode the identical CDR3. The chain employs TRBV9 and TRBJ2-1; D unclear. The CDR3 is made up of 11 amino acids. V was cut by 3 bases and J by 6 bases, with 4 bases left in between. In germline, CDR1 is SGDLS, CDR2 YYNGEE. The CDR3: CASSALNEQFF. CDR3 nucleotides: TGTGCCAGCAGCGCCCTCAATGAGCAGTTCTTC.

The chain combines TRBV19 with TRBJ2-5; D ambiguous. The ends were cut back, 3 bases at V and 1 base at J, with 12 bases in the middle. In germline, CDR1 is LNHDA, CDR2 SQIVND (reference sequence). The CDR3 has 15 amino acids. The CDR3 nucleotides are TGTGCCAGTAGTATTACGAAAGGTACCCAAGAGACCCAGTACTTC. Its protein product is CASSITKGTQETQYF. Based on the CDR3 plus reference TRBV19 and TRBJ2-5, the full variable domain is DGGITQSPKYLFRKEGQNVTLSCEQNLNHDAMYWYRQDPGQGLRLIYYSQIVNDFQKGDIAEGYSVSREKKESFPLTVTSAQKNPTAFYLCASSITKGTQETQYFGPGTRLLVL.

The chain uses TRBV6-6 and TRBJ2-1, with D maybe TRBD2 (6 bases). The CDR3 runs to 16 residues. Looked up from germline, CDR1 is MNHNY and CDR2 is SVGAGI (reference sequence). V lost 0 bases to trimming and J lost 10 bases, with 19 bases between them. The CDR3: CASSYSSVLLAGEQFF. CDR3 bases: TGTGCCAGCAGTTACTCGAGTGTTCTCCTGGCGGGGGAGCAGTTCTTC.

This chain connects TRBV11-2 to TRBJ1-2; 7 bases are shared with TRBD1. The length of the CDR3 is 12 residues. V lost 4 bases, J lost 8 bases, and 4 bases stayed unmatched. Germline-derived CDR1 and CDR2 are SGHAT and FQNNGV. CDR3 nucleotides: TGTGCCAGCAGCTGGGACAGATACGGCTACACCTTC. Protein product: CASSWDRYGYTF.

The chain recombines TRBV11-3 with TRBJ2-2; 7 nucleotides align to TRBD1. This CDR3 has 14 residues. V lost 6 bases to trimming and J lost 6 bases; unmatched junction nucleotides: 7. Per the germline V gene, CDR1 is SGHNT and CDR2 is YENEEA. Here the CDR3 DNA reads TGTGCCAGCAGTAGAGACAGGGCTGCCGGGGAGCTGTTTTTT. This codes for CASSRDRAAGELFF.

CDR3 nucleotides: TGTGCCAGCAGCTTAGCGGTAACTAACTATGGCTACACCTTC. Amino acids: CASSLAVTNYGYTF. V is TRBV7-9 and J is TRBJ1-2; D not certain. The germline V gene has CDR1 SEHNR and CDR2 FQNEAQ (reference sequence). The CDR3 consists of 14 residues. V lost 0 bases, J lost 0 bases, and 5 bases lay in between.

This chain connects TRBV21-1 to TRBJ2-3; the D call of TRBD2 is as the table states it, not checked on the DNA. TRBV21-1 is given as a pseudogene. CDR3 size: 16 residues. In DNA form, the CDR3 reads TGTGCCAGCAGCAAACTAGCGGAACCGAATTGTGATACGCAGTATTTT. As protein: CASSKLAEPNCDTQYF.

The chain has TRBV15 and TRBJ2-4, with 7 positions matching TRBD2. Per germline, CDR1 LNHNV and CDR2 YYDKDF (reference sequence). Trimming at V came to 0 bases and at J to 6 bases, leaving 5 bases not matched to a gene. The CDR3 totals 15 residues. The CDR3 sequence: CATSRDQASGNIQYF. The CDR3 DNA reads TGTGCCACCAGCAGAGATCAGGCTAGCGGAAACATTCAGTACTTC.